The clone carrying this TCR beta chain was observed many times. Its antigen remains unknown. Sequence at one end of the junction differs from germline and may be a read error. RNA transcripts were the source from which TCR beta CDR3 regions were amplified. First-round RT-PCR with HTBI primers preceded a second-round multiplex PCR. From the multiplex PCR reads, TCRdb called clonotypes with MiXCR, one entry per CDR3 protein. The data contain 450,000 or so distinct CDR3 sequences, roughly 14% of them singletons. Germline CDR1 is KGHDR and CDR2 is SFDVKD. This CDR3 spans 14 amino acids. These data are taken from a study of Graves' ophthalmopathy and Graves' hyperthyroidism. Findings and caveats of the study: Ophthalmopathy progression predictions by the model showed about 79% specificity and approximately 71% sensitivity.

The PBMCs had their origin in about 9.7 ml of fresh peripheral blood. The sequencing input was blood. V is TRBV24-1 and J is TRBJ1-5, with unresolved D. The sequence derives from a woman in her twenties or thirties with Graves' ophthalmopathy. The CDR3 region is CATSDSIWDQPQHF. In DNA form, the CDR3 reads TGTGCCACCAGTGATTCTATATGGGATCAGCCCCAGCACTTT.